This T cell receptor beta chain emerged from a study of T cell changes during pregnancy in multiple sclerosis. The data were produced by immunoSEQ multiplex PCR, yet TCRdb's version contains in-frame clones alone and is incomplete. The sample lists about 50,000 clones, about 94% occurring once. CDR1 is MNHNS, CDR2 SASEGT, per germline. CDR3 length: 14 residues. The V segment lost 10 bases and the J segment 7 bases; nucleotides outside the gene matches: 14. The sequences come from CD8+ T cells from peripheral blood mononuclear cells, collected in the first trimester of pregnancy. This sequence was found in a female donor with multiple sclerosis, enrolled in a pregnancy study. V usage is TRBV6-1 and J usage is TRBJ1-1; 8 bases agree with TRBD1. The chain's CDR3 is CAIAMTGAGVEAFF. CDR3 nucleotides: TGTGCCATCGCGATGACAGGGGCGGGGGTTGAAGCTTTCTTT.